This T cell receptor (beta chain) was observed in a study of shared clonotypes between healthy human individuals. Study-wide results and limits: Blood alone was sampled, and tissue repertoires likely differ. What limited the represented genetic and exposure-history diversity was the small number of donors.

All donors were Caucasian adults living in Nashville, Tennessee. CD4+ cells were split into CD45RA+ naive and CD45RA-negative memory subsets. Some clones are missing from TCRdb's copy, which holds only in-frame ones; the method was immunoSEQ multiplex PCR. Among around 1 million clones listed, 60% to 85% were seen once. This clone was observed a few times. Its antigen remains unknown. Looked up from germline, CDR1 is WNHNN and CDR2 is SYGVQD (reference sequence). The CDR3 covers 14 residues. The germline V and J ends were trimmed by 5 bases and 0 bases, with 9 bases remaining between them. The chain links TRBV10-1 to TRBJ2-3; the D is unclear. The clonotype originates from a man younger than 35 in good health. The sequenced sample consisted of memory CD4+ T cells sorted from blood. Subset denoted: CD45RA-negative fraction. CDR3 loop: CASSTSFSTDTQYF. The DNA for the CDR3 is TGCGCCAGCAGTACGTCATTTAGCACAGATACGCAGTATTTT.